These 10 T cell receptor beta chains share one sample of origin, sequenced in a study of cytomegalovirus exposure and HLA in healthy donors. Clones were read by immunoSEQ multiplex PCR, and TCRdb kept only the in-frame ones, dropping some. Among 110,000 to 150,000 clones, approximately 91% were seen once, and the ten largest hold around 0.7%. The sample taken for sequencing was PBMCs. These receptors all stem from a man aged 18-30 years in good health and CMV-seronegative.

V gene TRBV19 combines with J gene TRBJ1-5; TRBD1 matches 7 bases. Unmatched junction bases numbered 5, after V lost 4 bases and J lost 2 bases. CDR3 size: 15 residues. The germline CDR1 and CDR2 sequences are LNHDA and SQIVND (reference sequence). CDR3 region: CASSTYGQGNQPQHF. CDR3 in DNA: TGTGCCAGTAGTACCTACGGACAGGGCAATCAGCCCCAGCATTTT. Drawing the rest from reference TRBV19 and TRBJ1-5, the complete variable domain is DGGITQSPKYLFRKEGQNVTLSCEQNLNHDAMYWYRQDPGQGLRLIYYSQIVNDFQKGDIAEGYSVSREKKESFPLTVTSAQKNPTAFYLCASSTYGQGNQPQHFGDGTRLSIL.

This chain uses TRBV18 with TRBJ1-1; D gene ambiguous. Per germline, CDR1 KGHSH and CDR2 LQKENI. The CDR3 covers 15 residues. V dropped 3 bases and J dropped 0 bases, with 11 bases sitting between them. The CDR3 loop is CASSPSTGMNTEAFF. For the CDR3, the DNA is TGTGCCAGCTCACCTTCGACGGGGATGAACACTGAAGCTTTCTTT.

V gene TRBV19 combines with J gene TRBJ1-2; D call uncertain. Germline V gene data show CDR1 as LNHDA and CDR2 as SQIVND (reference sequence). The CDR3 has 13 amino acids. The V gene lost 3 bases and the J gene lost 0 bases, with 5 bases spanning the gap. Written as DNA, the CDR3 is TGTGCCAGTAGTATTCTAGCTAACTATGGCTACACCTTC. It is translated as CASSILANYGYTF. Full variable domain (rest looked up from reference TRBV19 and TRBJ1-2): DGGITQSPKYLFRKEGQNVTLSCEQNLNHDAMYWYRQDPGQGLRLIYYSQIVNDFQKGDIAEGYSVSREKKESFPLTVTSAQKNPTAFYLCASSILANYGYTFGSGTRLTVV.

J is TRBJ1-1 and V is TRBV10-1, with D perhaps TRBD1 (6 bases). Germline CDR1 is WNHNN and CDR2 is SYGVQD (reference sequence). The length of the CDR3 is 15 residues. V shed 0 bases and J shed 3 bases, with 11 bases lying between them. CDR3 DNA: TGCGCCAGCAGTGAGTCTACAGGGATCTACACTGAAGCTTTCTTT. Translated: CASSESTGIYTEAFF.

This sequence joins TRBV19 and TRBJ1-1; TRBD1 is a possible D gene (6 bases). This CDR3 contains 14 residues. V was trimmed by 10 bases and J by 1 base, leaving 16 bases between them. The germline V gene has CDR1 LNHDA and CDR2 SQIVND (reference sequence). The CDR3 DNA reads TGTGCCACTCAAGTCGGGGGGCCGAACACTGAAGCTTTCTTT. This sequence encodes CATQVGGPNTEAFF.

The rearrangement joins TRBV28 to TRBJ1-2, with TRBD1 matching over 8 bases. The CDR3 extends over 14 amino acids. Germline loops: CDR1 MDHEN, CDR2 SYDVKM. After removal of 6 bases from V and 6 bases from J, the junction contained 9 bases not matched to a gene. CDR3 in amino acids: CASSVNQGANGYTF. The CDR3 DNA is TGTGCCAGCAGCGTAAACCAGGGGGCAAATGGCTACACCTTC.

This rearrangement joins TRBV9 to TRBJ2-1; TRBD2 matches 14 bases. The CDR3 extends over 15 amino acids. J lost 8 bases, V lost 4 bases, and 5 bases had no gene match. Germline values: CDR1 SGDLS, CDR2 YYNGEE. CDR3 bases: TGTGCCAGCAGCATGGGGACTAGCGGGAGCGATGAGCAGTTCTTC. Its protein product is CASSMGTSGSDEQFF. Together with reference TRBV9 and TRBJ2-1, the CDR3 gives the full variable domain: DSGVTQTPKHLITATGQRVTLRCSPRSGDLSVYWYQQSLDQGLQFLIQYYNGEERAKGNILERFSAQQFPDLHSELNLSSLELGDSALYFCASSMGTSGSDEQFFGPGTRLTVL.

The J gene is TRBJ2-3, the V gene TRBV7-3; TRBD1 matches at 9 bases. The CDR3 loop spans 15 amino acids. Germline V CDR1 and CDR2: SGHTA, FQGTGA. V shed 8 bases and J 6 bases; nucleotides not matched to a gene: 12. Here the CDR3 reads CASGQDRGLSDTQYF. CDR3 sequence (DNA): TGTGCCAGCGGGCAGGACAGGGGATTGTCTGATACGCAGTATTTT. The full variable domain, completed using reference TRBV7-3 and TRBJ2-3, is GAGVSQTPSNKVTEKGKYVELRCDPISGHTALYWYRQSLGQGPEFLIYFQGTGAADDSGLPNDRFFAVRPEGSVSTLKIQRTERGDSAVYLCASGQDRGLSDTQYFGPGTRLTVL.

In this sample, this clone turned up once. The chain uses TRBV5-4 and TRBJ1-2; no clear D. The CDR3 is 13 residues long. Trimming stripped 2 bases from V and 8 bases from J, with 13 bases between. The V gene's germline CDR1 is SGHNT and CDR2 YYREEE (reference sequence). CDR3 residues: CASSFDGGGGYTF. The CDR3 bases are TGTGCCAGCAGCTTTGACGGCGGCGGAGGCTACACCTTC.

The sample holds one count of this clone. The V and J genes are TRBV5-8 and TRBJ1-1; tentative D call: TRBD1 (5 bases). The germline V gene has CDR1 SGHTS and CDR2 YDEGEE. V was trimmed by 4 bases and J by 7 bases, leaving 11 bases between them. This CDR3 is built from 12 residues. CDR3 DNA sequence: TGTGCCAGCAGCGACCCGGGACTTGAAGCTTTCTTT. It specifies CASSDPGLEAFF.